These 29 T cell receptor beta chains came from one sample sequenced in a study of blood T cell repertoires in COVID-19. The assay was immunoSEQ multiplex PCR, and TCRdb's table has in-frame clones only and misses some. The table records around 76,000 clones, around 84% of them present only once. The sequenced sample consisted of peripheral blood. The source is a woman between 65 and 79 years old with acute or convalescent COVID-19.

This chain joins TRBV19 and TRBJ1-1; no clear D. Trimming cost V 7 bases and J 1 base, with 10 bases left between them. The germline CDR1 and CDR2 sequences are LNHDA and SQIVND (reference sequence). This CDR3 has 13 residues. The CDR3 DNA reads TGTGCCAGTATCCGGAGCCCGAACACTGAAGCTTTCTTT. Translation gives CASIRSPNTEAFF.

This sequence joins TRBV6-5 and TRBJ1-4, with TRBD1 matching 9 bases. V shed 6 bases and J 5 bases; nucleotides not matched to a gene: 4. CDR1 and CDR2 from the germline V gene are MNHEY and SVGAGI. The length of the CDR3 is 14 residues. The CDR3 DNA is TGTGCCAGCAGGAACAGGGGGCCCAATGAAAAACTGTTTTTT. This sequence encodes CASRNRGPNEKLFF.

This chain joins TRBV29-1 and TRBJ1-4; TRBD1 matches at 9 bases. Per germline, CDR1 SQVTM and CDR2 ANQGSEA. This CDR3 contains 17 residues. The ends lost 6 bases at V and 0 bases at J; junction bases unmatched: 11. The CDR3 reads CSVLDRGIAATNEKLFF. The CDR3 nucleotides read TGCAGCGTCTTGGACAGGGGTATCGCTGCAACTAATGAAAAACTGTTTTTT.

The chain couples TRBV2 to TRBJ2-3, with 7 bases aligning to TRBD2. This CDR3 has 15 amino acids. The J segment lost 3 bases and the V segment lost 7 bases, leaving 10 bases of the junction unmatched. Germline CDR1 and CDR2: SNHLY and FYNNEI. The chain's CDR3 is CASTSGREMTDTQYF. For the CDR3, the DNA is TGTGCCAGCACAAGTGGGAGGGAAATGACAGATACGCAGTATTTT.

This clone has a handful of counts. The V gene is TRBV28, the J gene TRBJ2-6; D gene unclear. Germline assignment: CDR1 MDHEN and CDR2 SYDVKM. With 5 bases removed from V and 2 bases from J, the gap between germline ends came to 7 bases. The CDR3 has 14 residues. CDR3 region: CASSPSAGANVLTF. In DNA, the CDR3 is TGTGCCAGCAGTCCTTCTGCTGGGGCCAACGTCCTGACTTTC.

This clone appeared many times. V and J are TRBV24-1 and TRBJ1-2; D might be TRBD1 (6 bases). CDR1 KGHDR and CDR2 SFDVKD come from the germline V gene. This CDR3 comprises 14 residues. Trimming left V 4 bases short and J 4 bases short, with 12 bases between. This CDR3 is CATSEWDTSYGYTF. CDR3 in DNA: TGTGCCACCAGTGAATGGGACACCAGCTATGGCTACACCTTC.

The rearrangement joins TRBV6-6 to TRBJ1-1, with D possibly being TRBD1 (6 bases). CDR1 and CDR2 from the germline V gene are MNHNY and SVGAGI (reference sequence). V was trimmed by 6 bases and J by 8 bases, leaving 16 bases between them. The CDR3 contains 13 residues. Written as DNA, the CDR3 is TGTGCCAGCAGCCTCAGACAGGCTTGGGAAGCTTTCTTT. It codes for CASSLRQAWEAFF.

V is TRBV7-2 and J is TRBJ2-5; 12 bases align to TRBD2. The CDR3 totals 18 residues. The germline V gene encodes CDR1 SGHTA and CDR2 FQGNSA. V was clipped by 1 base and J by 5 bases; unmatched bases: 11. The CDR3 DNA sequence: TGTGCCAGCAGCTTAGTCTCTAGCGGGGGGGTGTTCCGGGAGACCCAGTACTTC. This translates into CASSLVSSGGVFRETQYF.

The CDR3 protein is CASRLGDAGIYGYTF. For the CDR3, the DNA is TGTGCCAGCAGGTTAGGAGATGCGGGGATCTATGGCTACACCTTC. The V gene is TRBV2, the J gene TRBJ1-2; unclear D gene. The germline V and J ends were trimmed by 6 bases and 4 bases, with 18 bases remaining between them. CDR3 length equals 15 residues. Germline V lookup: CDR1 SNHLY, CDR2 FYNNEI.

In this sample, this clone turned up once. The chain combines TRBV3-1 (or the pseudogene TRBV3-2) with TRBJ2-5; 9 nucleotides line up with TRBD2. V trimming: 0 bases; J trimming: 5 bases; junction bases outside the gene matches: 1. The CDR3 covers 14 residues. Germline V gene data show CDR1 as LGHDT and CDR2 as YNNKEL (reference sequence). CDR3: CASSQDSGSETQYF. CDR3 nucleotide sequence: TGTGCCAGCAGCCAAGATAGCGGGAGTGAGACCCAGTACTTC.

This clone was seen only once. The V gene is TRBV6-5, the J gene TRBJ2-1, with unresolved D. CDR1 is MNHEY, CDR2 SVGAGI, per germline. The CDR3 consists of 12 residues. The germline V and J ends were trimmed by 6 bases and 8 bases, with 11 bases remaining between them. The CDR3 protein is CASRSTLDEQFF. The CDR3 DNA reads as TGTGCCAGCAGATCGACATTGGATGAGCAGTTCTTC.

On this clone: In the same sample, other DNA sequences code for this CDR3. The genes are TRBV5-1 and TRBJ1-6; D gene uncertain. V lost 0 bases to trimming and J lost 5 bases, with 9 bases between them. There are 15 residues in the CDR3. CDR1 and CDR2 from the germline V gene are SGHRS and YFSETQ. The CDR3 is CASSLDRADNSPLHF. The CDR3 region has the DNA TGCGCCAGCAGCTTGGACAGAGCTGATAATTCACCCCTCCACTTT.

CDR3 nucleotides: TGTGCCAGTTCCGGGGTGAACACTGAAGCTTTCTTT. Translating gives CASSGVNTEAFF. This rearrangement joins TRBV2 to TRBJ1-1; D uncertain. The CDR3 sequence is 12 residues long. The germline V and J ends were trimmed by 9 bases and 0 bases, with 8 bases remaining between them. CDR1 is SNHLY, CDR2 FYNNEI, per germline.

The V gene is TRBV19, the J gene TRBJ2-7, with a tentative D call TRBD2 (5 bases). Germline-derived CDR1 and CDR2 are LNHDA and SQIVND (reference sequence). Trimming removed 4 bases from V and 0 bases from J, with 16 bases in between. This CDR3 has 16 residues. The CDR3 loop is CASSNENGVSSYEQYF. The CDR3 DNA is TGTGCCAGTAGTAACGAGAACGGGGTCAGCTCCTACGAGCAGTACTTC. Together with reference TRBV19 and TRBJ2-7, the CDR3 gives the full variable domain: DGGITQSPKYLFRKEGQNVTLSCEQNLNHDAMYWYRQDPGQGLRLIYYSQIVNDFQKGDIAEGYSVSREKKESFPLTVTSAQKNPTAFYLCASSNENGVSSYEQYFGPGTRLTVT.

The genes are TRBV27 and TRBJ1-6, with no clear D. CDR1 is MNHEY and CDR2 is SMNVEV in the germline V gene (reference sequence). Trimming removed 9 bases from V and 6 bases from J, with 18 bases in between. This CDR3 comprises 15 residues. CDR3 coding DNA: TGTGCCAGTTCAGACCGCGGGATTGGTAATTCACCCCTCCACTTT. Translating it yields CASSDRGIGNSPLHF.

The chain joins TRBV18 to TRBJ2-1, with TRBD2 matching 11 bases. V was clipped by 3 bases and J by 6 bases; unmatched bases: 7. This CDR3 is built from 16 residues. Germline CDR1 and CDR2: KGHSH and LQKENI. In DNA, the CDR3 is TGTGCCAGCTCACCGCCCGCTAGCGGGGGGCCCAATGAGCAGTTCTTC. Translation gives CASSPPASGGPNEQFF.

The sample holds a few counts of this clone. This chain connects TRBV4-2 to TRBJ1-6, with 9 positions matching TRBD1. Germline lookup yields CDR1 LGHNA and CDR2 YNFKEQ. The length of the CDR3 is 17 residues. With 1 base clipped from V and 9 bases from J, the junction kept 10 bases outside the gene matches. As DNA, the CDR3 is TGTGCCAGCAGCCAAGCCCTGGGACAGGGAAGTTCTTCACCCCTCCACTTT. This codes for CASSQALGQGSSSPLHF.

The gene calls are TRBV3-1 (or the pseudogene TRBV3-2) and TRBJ2-1; D remains ambiguous. V was pared by 1 base and J by 5 bases, with 6 bases between. Germline V CDR1 and CDR2: LGHDT, YNNKEL (reference sequence). There are 13 residues in the CDR3. DNA of the CDR3: TGTGCCAGCAGCCAAGCACAGAACAATGAGCAGTTCTTC. This translates into CASSQAQNNEQFF.

V usage is TRBV5-6 and J usage is TRBJ2-3; D possibly corresponds to TRBD2 (5 bases). This CDR3 has 15 residues. Germline V CDR1 and CDR2: SGHDT, YYEEEE. V was trimmed by 3 bases and J by 1 base, leaving 12 bases between them. The CDR3 sequence: CASSSDYPRTDTQYF. CDR3 in DNA: TGTGCCAGCAGCTCCGACTATCCCCGCACAGATACGCAGTATTTT.

This chain joins TRBV7-2 and TRBJ2-2; D is perhaps TRBD2 (5 bases). The CDR3 has 14 residues. V was cut by 5 bases and J by 5 bases, with 12 bases left in between. The germline gives CDR1 SGHTA, CDR2 FQGNSA. The CDR3 reads CASSPFSGTGELFF. The DNA for the CDR3 is TGTGCCAGCAGCCCTTTCTCGGGAACCGGGGAGCTGTTTTTT.

The chain recombines TRBV6-1 with TRBJ2-7; D unresolved. Trimming stripped 2 bases from V and 2 bases from J, with 19 bases between. The CDR3 has 17 residues. Germline CDR1 reads MNHNS; CDR2 reads SASEGT. CDR3 amino acids: CASSEQPGTEFPYEQYF. CDR3 sequence (DNA): TGTGCCAGCAGTGAACAACCCGGCACGGAGTTTCCCTACGAGCAGTACTTC.

V is TRBV7-8 and J is TRBJ2-5; D may be TRBD2 (5 bases). The V gene lost 3 bases and the J gene lost 1 base, with 15 bases spanning the gap. Germline CDR1 SGHVS, CDR2 FQNEAQ. The CDR3 length is 16 residues. The CDR3 is CASSLVRPAGQETQYF. The CDR3 DNA is TGTGCCAGCAGCTTGGTTCGGCCCGCGGGCCAAGAGACCCAGTACTTC.

V gene TRBV11-2 combines with J gene TRBJ1-1; D is possibly TRBD1 (5 bases). V lost 1 base, J lost 7 bases, and 7 bases lay in between. The CDR3 totals 12 residues. Germline V gene sequence: CDR1 SGHAT, CDR2 FQNNGV. CDR3 protein: CASSLVQGEAFF. In nucleotides, the CDR3 is TGTGCCAGCAGCTTAGTTCAGGGTGAAGCTTTCTTT.

The rearrangement links TRBV2 to TRBJ2-7, with 12 nucleotides matching TRBD2. V lost 6 bases, J lost 5 bases, and 8 bases stayed unmatched. The CDR3 has 15 amino acids. Germline CDR1 is SNHLY and CDR2 is FYNNEI. The CDR3 sequence: CASRLLAGGTDEQYF. The CDR3 DNA is TGTGCCAGCAGATTACTAGCGGGAGGTACCGACGAGCAGTACTTC.

The rearrangement joins TRBV19 to TRBJ2-1; weak D call: TRBD2 (5 bases). Germline V lookup: CDR1 LNHDA, CDR2 SQIVND (reference sequence). The ends were cut back, 9 bases at V and 4 bases at J, with 13 bases in the middle. The CDR3 spans 13 residues. The CDR3 is CASRTFGYNEQFF. In DNA form, the CDR3 reads TGTGCCAGCAGGACTTTTGGATACAATGAGCAGTTCTTC. Using reference TRBV19 and TRBJ2-1 for the parts outside the CDR3, the full variable domain is DGGITQSPKYLFRKEGQNVTLSCEQNLNHDAMYWYRQDPGQGLRLIYYSQIVNDFQKGDIAEGYSVSREKKESFPLTVTSAQKNPTAFYLCASRTFGYNEQFFGPGTRLTVL.

The chain joins TRBV6-5 to TRBJ1-5, with D unclear. The germline CDR1 and CDR2 sequences are MNHEY and SVGAGI. The ends were cut back, 5 bases at V and 2 bases at J, with 13 bases in the middle. This CDR3 is built from 15 residues. The CDR3 DNA is TGTGCCAGCAGTACCGGGGTCTTGGGCAATCAGCCCCAGCATTTT. Its translation: CASSTGVLGNQPQHF.

This chain uses TRBV6-1 with TRBJ1-2; perhaps TRBD1 as D (5 bases). The CDR3 sequence is 16 residues long. Per germline, CDR1 MNHNS and CDR2 SASEGT. V lost 0 bases and J lost 8, with 19 bases in between. The CDR3 is CASSEALLGRAYGYTF. Here the CDR3 DNA reads TGTGCCAGCAGTGAAGCGCTTCTGGGCAGGGCCTACGGCTACACCTTC.

This clone turned up a few times. The J gene is TRBJ1-4, the V gene TRBV27; 9 bases match TRBD1. The ends lost 5 bases at V and 8 bases at J; junction bases unmatched: 9. The CDR3 is 15 amino acids. Germline loops: CDR1 MNHEY, CDR2 SMNVEV (reference sequence). The CDR3 protein is CASSELGQGPEKLFF. The CDR3 DNA follows: TGTGCCAGCAGTGAATTGGGACAGGGACCAGAAAAACTGTTTTTT. Complete variable domain (other parts from reference TRBV27 and TRBJ1-4): EAQVTQNPRYLITVTGKKLTVTCSQNMNHEYMSWYRQDPGLGLRQIYYSMNVEVTDKGDVPEGYKVSRKEKRNFPLILESPSPNQTSLYFCASSELGQGPEKLFFGSGTQLSVL.

This chain links TRBV19 with TRBJ2-7, with D unclear. The CDR3 has 13 residues. CDR1 is LNHDA, CDR2 SQIVND, per germline (reference sequence). V was cut by 6 bases and J by 0 bases, with 9 bases left in between. This CDR3 is CASRAASSYEQYF. The CDR3 DNA sequence: TGTGCCAGTAGAGCCGCGAGCTCCTACGAGCAGTACTTC.